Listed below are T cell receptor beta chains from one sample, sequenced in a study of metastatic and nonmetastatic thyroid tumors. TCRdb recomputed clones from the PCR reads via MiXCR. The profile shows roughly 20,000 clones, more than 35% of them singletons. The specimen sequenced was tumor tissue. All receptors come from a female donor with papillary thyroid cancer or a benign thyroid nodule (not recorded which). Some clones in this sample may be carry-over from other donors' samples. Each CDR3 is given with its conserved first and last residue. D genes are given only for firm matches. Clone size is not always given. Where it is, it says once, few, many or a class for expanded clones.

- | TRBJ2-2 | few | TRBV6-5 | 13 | CASSSGDTGELFF | TGTGCCAGCAGTTCCGGTGACACCGGGGAGCTGTTTTTT
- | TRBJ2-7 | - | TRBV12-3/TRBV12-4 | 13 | CASSLKGVHEQYF | TGTGCCAGCAGTTTGAAGGGTGTCCACGAGCAGTACTTC
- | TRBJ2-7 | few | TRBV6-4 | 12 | CASNGPRYEQYF | TGTGCCAGCAACGGCCCACGCTACGAGCAGTACTTC
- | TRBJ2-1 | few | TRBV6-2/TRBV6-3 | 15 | CASSYRGQSIYEQFF | TGTGCCAGCAGTTATCGAGGACAGTCTATTTATGAGCAGTTCTTC
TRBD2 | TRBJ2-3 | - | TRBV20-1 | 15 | CSARTSGGVRDTQYF | TGCAGTGCACGGACTAGCGGGGGGGTGAGGGATACGCAGTATTTT
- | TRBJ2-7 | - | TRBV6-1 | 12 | CASTSFTYEQYF | TGTGCCAGCACTTCCTTCACCTACGAGCAGTACTTC
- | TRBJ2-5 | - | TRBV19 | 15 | CASIPTTDREEAQYF | TGTGCCAGTATTCCCACGACCGACCGGGAAGAGGCCCAGTACTTC
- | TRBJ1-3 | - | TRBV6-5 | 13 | CASSYSTGNTIYF | TGTGCCAGCAGTTACTCGACTGGAAACACCATATATTTT
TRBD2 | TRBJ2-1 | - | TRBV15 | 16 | CATSRASGRSYNEQFF | TGTGCCACCAGCAGGGCTAGCGGGAGGAGCTACAATGAGCAGTTCTTC
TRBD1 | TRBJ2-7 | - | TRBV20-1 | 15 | CSARDRQGPTYEQYF | TGCAGTGCTAGAGATCGACAGGGGCCGACCTACGAGCAGTACTTC
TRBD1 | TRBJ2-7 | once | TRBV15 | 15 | CATSKDRAGSYEQYF | TGTGCCACCAGCAAAGACAGGGCAGGGTCCTACGAGCAGTACTTC
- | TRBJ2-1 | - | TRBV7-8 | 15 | CASSLGRTEGNEQFF | TGTGCCAGCAGCTTAGGCCGGACTGAGGGCAATGAGCAGTTCTTC
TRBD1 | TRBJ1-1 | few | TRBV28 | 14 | CASSLRGQGREAFF | TGTGCCAGCAGTTTACGCGGACAGGGTCGAGAAGCTTTCTTT
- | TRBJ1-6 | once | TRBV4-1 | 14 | CASSREGPSAPLHF | TGCGCCAGCAGCCGCGAGGGACCCTCGGCACCCCTCCACTTC
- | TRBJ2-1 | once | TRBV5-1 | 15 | CASSLLPVQSNEQFF | TGCGCCAGCAGCCTCCTGCCCGTCCAGAGCAATGAGCAGTTCTTC
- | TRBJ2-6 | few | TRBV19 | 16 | CASRKTGRSGANVLTF | TGTGCCAGTAGGAAGACAGGCCGGTCAGGGGCCAACGTCCTGACTTTC
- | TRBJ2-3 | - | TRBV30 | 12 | CAWSSRTDTQYF | TGTGCCTGGAGTTCGCGAACAGATACGCAGTATTTT
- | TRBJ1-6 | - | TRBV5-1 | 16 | CASSLGLSADNSPLHF | TGCGCCAGCAGCTTGGGCCTGTCCGCAGATAATTCACCCCTCCACTTT
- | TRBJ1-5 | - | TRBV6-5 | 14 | CASSYSGGNQPQHF | TGTGCCAGCAGTTACTCAGGGGGCAATCAGCCCCAGCATTTT
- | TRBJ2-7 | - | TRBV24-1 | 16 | CATSDRVGGTTYEQYF | TGTGCCACCAGTGACCGAGTAGGCGGTACTACCTACGAGCAGTACTTC
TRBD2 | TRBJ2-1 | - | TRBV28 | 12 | CASLRTSSEQFF | TGTGCCAGCCTTCGGACTAGCAGTGAGCAGTTCTTC
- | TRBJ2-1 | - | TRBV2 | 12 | CASIYDNNEQFF | TGTGCCAGCATTTATGACAACAATGAGCAGTTCTTC
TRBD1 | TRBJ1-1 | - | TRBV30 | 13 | CAWSVWTGGETFF | TGTGCCTGGAGTGTATGGACAGGGGGCGAGACTTTCTTT
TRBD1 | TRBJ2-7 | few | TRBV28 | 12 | CASRSTGEEQYF | TGTGCCAGCAGGAGCACAGGGGAGGAGCAGTACTTC
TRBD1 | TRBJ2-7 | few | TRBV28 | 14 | CASSFGQGSYEQYF | TGTGCCAGCAGTTTCGGACAGGGCTCCTACGAGCAGTACTTC
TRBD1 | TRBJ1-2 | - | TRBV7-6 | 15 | CASSPQQGANYGYTF | TGTGCCAGCAGCCCTCAACAGGGGGCTAACTATGGCTACACCTTC
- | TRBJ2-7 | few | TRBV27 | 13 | CASSTVLLYEQYF | TGTGCCAGCAGTACCGTACTTCTCTACGAGCAGTACTTC
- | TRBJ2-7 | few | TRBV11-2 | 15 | CASSPAGGGHYEQYF | TGTGCCAGCAGCCCCGCGGGCGGGGGCCATTACGAGCAGTACTTC
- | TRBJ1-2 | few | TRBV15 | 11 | CATSRDRSYTF | TGTGCCACCAGCAGAGATAGGAGTTACACCTTC
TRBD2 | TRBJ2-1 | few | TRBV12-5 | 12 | CASGGSGDEQFF | TGTGCTAGTGGGGGCAGCGGGGATGAGCAGTTCTTC
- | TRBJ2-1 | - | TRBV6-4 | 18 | CASSDLERKPGLYNEQFF | TGTGCCAGCAGTGACCTCGAAAGGAAACCGGGACTCTACAATGAGCAGTTCTTC
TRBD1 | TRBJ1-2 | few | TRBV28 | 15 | CASSLLGTGAYGYTF | TGTGCCAGCAGTTTATTAGGGACAGGGGCCTATGGCTACACCTTC
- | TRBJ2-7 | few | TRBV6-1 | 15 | CASSEWTGYSYEQYF | TGTGCCAGCAGTGAATGGACGGGTTACTCCTACGAGCAATACTTC
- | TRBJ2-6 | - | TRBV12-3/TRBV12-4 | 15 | CASSLRQGGANVLTF | TGTGCCAGCAGTTTACGCCAGGGAGGGGCCAACGTCCTGACTTTC
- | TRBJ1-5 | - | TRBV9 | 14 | CASSRSEKDPPQHF | TGTGCCAGCAGCCGGAGCGAAAAGGACCCGCCCCAGCATTTT
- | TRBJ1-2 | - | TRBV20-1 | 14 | CSASKPLGRGGYTF | TGCAGTGCTAGTAAGCCCCTCGGACGGGGGGGCTACACCTTC
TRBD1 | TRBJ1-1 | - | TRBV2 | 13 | CASSSGGNTEAFF | TGTGCCAGCAGTTCAGGGGGAAACACTGAAGCTTTCTTT
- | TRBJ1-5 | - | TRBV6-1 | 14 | CAKPGGGRCEPQHF | TGTGCCAAACCCGGCGGGGGCCGGTGTGAGCCCCAGCATTTT
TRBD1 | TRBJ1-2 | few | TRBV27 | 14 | CASSSQGASYGYTF | TGTGCCAGCAGTTCACAGGGGGCGAGCTATGGCTACACCTTC
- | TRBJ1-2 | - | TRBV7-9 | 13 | CASSRAFSSGYTF | TGTGCCAGCAGCCGAGCGTTCTCTAGTGGCTACACCTTC
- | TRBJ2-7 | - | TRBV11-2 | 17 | CASSLEYSEPRDHEQYF | TGTGCCAGCAGCTTAGAGTATTCGGAGCCCCGAGACCACGAGCAGTACTTC
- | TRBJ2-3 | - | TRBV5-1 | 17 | CASSLSQGTIGTDTQYF | TGCGCCAGCAGCTTGAGTCAGGGCACCATAGGCACAGATACGCAGTATTTT
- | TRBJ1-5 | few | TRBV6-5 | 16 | CASSYLSEPGDQPQHF | TGTGCCAGCAGTTACTTGTCTGAGCCTGGCGATCAGCCCCAGCATTTT
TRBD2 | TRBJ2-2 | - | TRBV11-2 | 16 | CASRELAGGNTGELFF | TGTGCCAGCAGGGAACTAGCGGGAGGTAACACCGGGGAGCTGTTTTTT
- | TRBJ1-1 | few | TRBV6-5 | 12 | CASSYDGGGAFF | TGTGCCAGCAGTTACGATGGAGGGGGAGCTTTCTTT
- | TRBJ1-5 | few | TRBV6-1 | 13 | CASSEVEGQPQHF | TGTGCCAGCAGTGAAGTTGAGGGCCAGCCCCAGCATTTT
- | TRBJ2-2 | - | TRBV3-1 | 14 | CASSQVGGTGELFF | TGTGCCAGCAGCCAAGTAGGGGGCACCGGGGAGCTGTTTTTT
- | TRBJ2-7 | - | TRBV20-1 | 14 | CSAALAVGNYEQYF | TGCAGTGCTGCGCTAGCCGTCGGCAACTACGAGCAGTACTTC
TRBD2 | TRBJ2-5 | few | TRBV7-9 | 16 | CASSFSRLAGDETQYF | TGTGCCAGCAGCTTCTCCCGACTAGCGGGAGATGAGACCCAGTACTTC
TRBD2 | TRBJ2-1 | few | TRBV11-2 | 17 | CASSLQEGLVWGNEQFF | TGTGCCAGCAGCTTACAAGAGGGACTAGTCTGGGGCAATGAGCAGTTCTTC
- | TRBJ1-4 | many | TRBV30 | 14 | CAWSVPATNEKLFF | TGTGCCTGGAGTGTCCCAGCAACTAATGAAAAACTGTTTTTT
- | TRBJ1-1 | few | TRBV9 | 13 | CASSRDTRSEAFF | TGTGCCAGCAGCCGGGACACAAGATCTGAAGCTTTCTTT
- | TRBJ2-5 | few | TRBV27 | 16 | CASSQDDRGGRETQYF | TGTGCCAGCAGTCAAGATGACAGGGGAGGGAGGGAGACCCAGTACTTC
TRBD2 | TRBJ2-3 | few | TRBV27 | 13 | CASRVTSSDTQYF | TGTGCCAGCAGGGTGACTAGCTCAGATACGCAGTATTTT
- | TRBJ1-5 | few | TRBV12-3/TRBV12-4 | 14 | CASSLGTGNQPQHF | TGTGCCAGCAGTTTAGGAACAGGCAATCAGCCCCAGCATTTT
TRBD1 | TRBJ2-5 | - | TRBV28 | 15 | CASSLPGTAQETQYF | TGTGCCAGCAGTTTACCCGGGACAGCCCAAGAGACCCAGTACTTC
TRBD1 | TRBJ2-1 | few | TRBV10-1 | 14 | CASSESGQVNEQFF | TGCGCCAGCAGTGAGTCGGGACAGGTGAATGAGCAGTTCTTC
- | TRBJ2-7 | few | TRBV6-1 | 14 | CASERAVGSYEQYF | TGTGCCAGCGAAAGGGCAGTGGGCTCCTACGAGCAGTACTTC
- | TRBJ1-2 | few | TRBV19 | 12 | CASRPREAGYTF | TGTGCCAGTAGGCCTAGGGAGGCTGGCTACACCTTC